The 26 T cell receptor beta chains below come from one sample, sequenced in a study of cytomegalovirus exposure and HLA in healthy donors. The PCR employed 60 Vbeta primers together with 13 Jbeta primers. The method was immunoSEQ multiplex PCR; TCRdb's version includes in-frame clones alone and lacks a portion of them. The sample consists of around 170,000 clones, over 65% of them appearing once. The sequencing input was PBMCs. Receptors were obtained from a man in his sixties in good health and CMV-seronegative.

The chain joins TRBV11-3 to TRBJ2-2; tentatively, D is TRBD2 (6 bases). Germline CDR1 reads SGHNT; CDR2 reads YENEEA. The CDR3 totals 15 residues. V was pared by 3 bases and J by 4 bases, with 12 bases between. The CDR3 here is CASSFQEGSTGELFF. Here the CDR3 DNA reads TGTGCCAGCAGCTTTCAGGAGGGGTCCACCGGGGAGCTGTTTTTT.

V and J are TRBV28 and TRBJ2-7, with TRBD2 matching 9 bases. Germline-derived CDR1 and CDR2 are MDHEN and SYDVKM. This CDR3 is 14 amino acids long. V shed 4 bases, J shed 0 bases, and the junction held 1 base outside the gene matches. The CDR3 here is CASSSGLASYEQYF. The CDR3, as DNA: TGTGCCAGCAGTTCGGGACTAGCCTCCTACGAGCAGTACTTC.

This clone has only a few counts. The CDR3 region has the DNA TGTGCCAGCAGCCCACAGGACAGTTCCTACGAGCAGTACTTC. It codes for CASSPQDSSYEQYF. The V call is TRBV5-6, the J call TRBJ2-7, with D perhaps TRBD1 (6 bases). The CDR3 has 14 residues. V was trimmed by 4 bases and J by 1 base, leaving 12 bases between them. Germline V gene data show CDR1 as SGHDT and CDR2 as YYEEEE.

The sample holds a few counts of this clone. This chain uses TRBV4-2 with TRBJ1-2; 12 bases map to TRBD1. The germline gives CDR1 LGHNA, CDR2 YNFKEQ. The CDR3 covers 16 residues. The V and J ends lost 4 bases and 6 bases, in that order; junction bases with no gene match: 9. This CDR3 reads CASSPPLGQGAHGYTF. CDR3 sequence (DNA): TGTGCCAGCAGCCCCCCTTTGGGACAGGGGGCGCATGGCTACACCTTC.

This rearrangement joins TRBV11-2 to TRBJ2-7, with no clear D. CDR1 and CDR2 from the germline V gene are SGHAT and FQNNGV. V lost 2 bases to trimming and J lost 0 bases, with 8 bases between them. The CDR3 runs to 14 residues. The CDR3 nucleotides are TGTGCCAGCAGCTTACAGGTGTCCTCCTACGAGCAGTACTTC. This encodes CASSLQVSSYEQYF.

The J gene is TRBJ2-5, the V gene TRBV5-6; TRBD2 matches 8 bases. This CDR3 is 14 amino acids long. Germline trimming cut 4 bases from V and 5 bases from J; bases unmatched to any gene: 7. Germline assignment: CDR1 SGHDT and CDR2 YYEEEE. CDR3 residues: CASSRGGIRETQYF. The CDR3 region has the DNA TGTGCCAGCAGCCGGGGGGGGATTAGGGAGACCCAGTACTTC.

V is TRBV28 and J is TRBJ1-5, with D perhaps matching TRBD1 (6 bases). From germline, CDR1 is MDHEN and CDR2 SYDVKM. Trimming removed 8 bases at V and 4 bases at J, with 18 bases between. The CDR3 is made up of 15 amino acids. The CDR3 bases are TGTGCCAGCGTTTGGGACACCTCGTCTAATCAGCCCCAGCATTTT. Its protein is CASVWDTSSNQPQHF.

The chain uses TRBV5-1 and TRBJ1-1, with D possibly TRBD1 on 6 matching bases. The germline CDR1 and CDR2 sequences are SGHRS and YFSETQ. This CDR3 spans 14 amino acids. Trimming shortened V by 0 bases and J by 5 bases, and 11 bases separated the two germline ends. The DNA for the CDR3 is TGCGCCAGCAGCTTGGCGGGGGGCCTTACTGAAGCTTTCTTT. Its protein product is CASSLAGGLTEAFF.

This CDR3 reads CASSIQGNSYNEQFF. The CDR3 nucleotides are TGTGCCAGTAGTATACAGGGAAACTCCTACAATGAGCAGTTCTTC. The rearrangement uses TRBV19 and TRBJ2-1; tentatively, D is TRBD1 (5 bases). The length of the CDR3 is 15 residues. V was cut by 2 bases and J by 0 bases, with 8 bases left in between. Germline V lookup: CDR1 LNHDA, CDR2 SQIVND (reference sequence).

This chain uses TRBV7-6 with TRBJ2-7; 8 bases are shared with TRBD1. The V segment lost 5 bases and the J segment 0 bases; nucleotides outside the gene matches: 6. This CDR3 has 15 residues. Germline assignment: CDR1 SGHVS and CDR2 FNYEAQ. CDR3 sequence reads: CASSRQGSSSYEQYF. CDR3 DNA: TGTGCCAGCAGCCGACAGGGGTCGAGCTCCTACGAGCAGTACTTC.

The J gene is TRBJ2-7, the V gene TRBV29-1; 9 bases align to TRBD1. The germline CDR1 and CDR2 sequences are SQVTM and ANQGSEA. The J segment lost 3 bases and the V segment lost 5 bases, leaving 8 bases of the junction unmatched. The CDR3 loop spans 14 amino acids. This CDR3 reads CSVLGRQGDYEQYF. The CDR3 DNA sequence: TGCAGCGTTCTTGGGAGACAGGGGGACTACGAGCAGTACTTC.

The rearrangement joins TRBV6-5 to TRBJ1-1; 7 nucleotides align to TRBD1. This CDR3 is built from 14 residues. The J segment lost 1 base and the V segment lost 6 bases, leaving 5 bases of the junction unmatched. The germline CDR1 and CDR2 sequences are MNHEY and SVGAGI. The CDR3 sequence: CASSNRQGNTEAFF. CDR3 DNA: TGTGCCAGCAGCAACCGACAGGGGAACACTGAAGCTTTCTTT.

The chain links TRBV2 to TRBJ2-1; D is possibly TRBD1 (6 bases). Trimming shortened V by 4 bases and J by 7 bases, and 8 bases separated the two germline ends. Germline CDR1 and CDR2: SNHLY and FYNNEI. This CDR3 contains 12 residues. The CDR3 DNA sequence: TGTGCCAGCAGTGCCCAGGGGAATGAGCAGTTCTTC. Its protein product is CASSAQGNEQFF.

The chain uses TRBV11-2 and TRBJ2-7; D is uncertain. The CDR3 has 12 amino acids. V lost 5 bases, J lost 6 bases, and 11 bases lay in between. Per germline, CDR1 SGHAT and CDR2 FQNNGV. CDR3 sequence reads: CASSPDVREQYF. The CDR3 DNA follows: TGTGCCAGCAGCCCAGATGTACGCGAGCAGTACTTC.

In DNA form, the CDR3 reads TGTGCCAGCTCACCGAGGACAGGGGGCGACGTTGGGACTGAAGCTTTCTTT. It yields the protein CASSPRTGGDVGTEAFF. The rearrangement links TRBV18 to TRBJ1-1, with TRBD1 matching 11 bases. The CDR3 spans 17 residues. Germline values: CDR1 KGHSH, CDR2 LQKENI. Trimming removed 3 bases from V and 5 bases from J; junction bases left unmatched: 11.

CDR3 DNA sequence: TGTGCCAGCAGCCAAGAGTGGACAGGGATCACTGAAGCTTTCTTT. Encoded protein: CASSQEWTGITEAFF. This chain links TRBV14 with TRBJ1-1; 8 bases are shared with TRBD1. Unmatched junction bases numbered 4, after V lost 0 bases and J lost 4 bases. From germline, CDR1 is SGHDN and CDR2 FVKESK. This CDR3 spans 15 amino acids. Full variable domain (missing parts from reference TRBV14 and TRBJ1-1): EAGVTQFPSHSVIEKGQTVTLRCDPISGHDNLYWYRRVMGKEIKFLLHFVKESKQDESGMPNNRFLAERTGGTYSTLKVQPAELEDSGVYFCASSQEWTGITEAFFGQGTRLTVV.

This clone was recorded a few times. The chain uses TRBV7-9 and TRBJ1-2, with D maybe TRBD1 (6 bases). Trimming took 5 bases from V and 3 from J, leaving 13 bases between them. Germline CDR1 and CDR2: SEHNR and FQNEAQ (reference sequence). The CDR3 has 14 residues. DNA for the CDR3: TGTGCCAGCAGCAACAGGGTGTTCCACTATGGCTACACCTTC. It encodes CASSNRVFHYGYTF.

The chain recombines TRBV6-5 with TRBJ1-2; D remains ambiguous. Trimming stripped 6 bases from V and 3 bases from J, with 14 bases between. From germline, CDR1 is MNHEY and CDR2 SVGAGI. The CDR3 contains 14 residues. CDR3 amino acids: CASRGPSVYYGYTF. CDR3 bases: TGTGCCAGCAGGGGCCCTTCAGTTTACTATGGCTACACCTTC.

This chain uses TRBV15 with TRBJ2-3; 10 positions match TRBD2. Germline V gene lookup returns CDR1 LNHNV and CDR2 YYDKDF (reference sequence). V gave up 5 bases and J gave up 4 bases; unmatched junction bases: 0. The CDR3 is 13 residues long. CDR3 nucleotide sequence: TGTGCCACCAGCGGACTAGCGGCAGATACGCAGTATTTT. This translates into CATSGLAADTQYF.

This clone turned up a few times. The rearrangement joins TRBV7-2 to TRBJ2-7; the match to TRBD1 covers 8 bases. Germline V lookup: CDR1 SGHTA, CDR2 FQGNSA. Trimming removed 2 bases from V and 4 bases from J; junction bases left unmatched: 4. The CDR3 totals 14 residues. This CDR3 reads CASSLRQGNYEQYF. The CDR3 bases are TGTGCCAGCAGCTTAAGACAGGGGAATTACGAGCAGTACTTC.

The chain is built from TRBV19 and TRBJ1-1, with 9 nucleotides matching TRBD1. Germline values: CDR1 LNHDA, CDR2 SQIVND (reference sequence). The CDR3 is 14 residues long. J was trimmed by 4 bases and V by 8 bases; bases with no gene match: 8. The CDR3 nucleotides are TGTGCCAGTCAAACAGGGGGCGTGGGCACTGAAGCTTTCTTT. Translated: CASQTGGVGTEAFF.

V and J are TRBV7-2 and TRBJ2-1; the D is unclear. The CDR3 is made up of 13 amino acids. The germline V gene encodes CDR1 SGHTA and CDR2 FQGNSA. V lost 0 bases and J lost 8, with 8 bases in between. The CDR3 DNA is TGTGCCAGCAGCTTAGCGGAGTTGTATGAGCAGTTCTTC. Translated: CASSLAELYEQFF. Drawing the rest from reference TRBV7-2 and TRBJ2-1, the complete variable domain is GAGVSQSPSNKVTEKGKDVELRCDPISGHTALYWYRQSLGQGLEFLIYFQGNSAPDKSGLPSDRFSAERTGGSVSTLTIQRTQQEDSAVYLCASSLAELYEQFFGPGTRLTVL.

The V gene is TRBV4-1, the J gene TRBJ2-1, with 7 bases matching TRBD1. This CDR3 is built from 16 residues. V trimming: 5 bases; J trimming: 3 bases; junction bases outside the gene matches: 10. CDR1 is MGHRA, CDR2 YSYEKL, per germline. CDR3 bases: TGCGCCAGCAGCATCCACAGGGGTGGAAACTACAATGAGCAGTTCTTC. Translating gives CASSIHRGGNYNEQFF.

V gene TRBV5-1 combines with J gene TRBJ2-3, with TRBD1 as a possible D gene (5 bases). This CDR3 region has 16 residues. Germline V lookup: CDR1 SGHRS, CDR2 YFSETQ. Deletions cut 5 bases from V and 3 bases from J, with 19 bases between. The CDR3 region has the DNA TGCGCCAGCAGTTCCTCCGTTGGGGCGCGGACAGATACGCAGTATTTT. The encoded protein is CASSSSVGARTDTQYF.

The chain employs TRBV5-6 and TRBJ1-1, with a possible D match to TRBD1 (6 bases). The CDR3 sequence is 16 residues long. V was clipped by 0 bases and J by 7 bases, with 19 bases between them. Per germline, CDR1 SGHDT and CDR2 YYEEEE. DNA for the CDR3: TGTGCCAGCAGCTTGGAAAACAGGGCATTGGGTGGTGAAGCTTTCTTT. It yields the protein CASSLENRALGGEAFF. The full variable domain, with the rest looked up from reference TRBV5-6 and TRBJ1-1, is DAGVTQSPTHLIKTRGQQVTLRCSPKSGHDTVSWYQQALGQGPQFIFQYYEEEERQRGNFPDRFSGHQFPNYSSELNVNALLLGDSALYLCASSLENRALGGEAFFGQGTRLTVV.

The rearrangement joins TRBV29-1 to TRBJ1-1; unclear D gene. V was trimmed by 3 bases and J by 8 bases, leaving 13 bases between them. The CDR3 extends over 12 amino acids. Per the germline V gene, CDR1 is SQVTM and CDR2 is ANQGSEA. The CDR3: CSVDKAGREAFF. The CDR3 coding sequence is TGCAGCGTTGACAAGGCGGGGAGAGAAGCTTTCTTT.